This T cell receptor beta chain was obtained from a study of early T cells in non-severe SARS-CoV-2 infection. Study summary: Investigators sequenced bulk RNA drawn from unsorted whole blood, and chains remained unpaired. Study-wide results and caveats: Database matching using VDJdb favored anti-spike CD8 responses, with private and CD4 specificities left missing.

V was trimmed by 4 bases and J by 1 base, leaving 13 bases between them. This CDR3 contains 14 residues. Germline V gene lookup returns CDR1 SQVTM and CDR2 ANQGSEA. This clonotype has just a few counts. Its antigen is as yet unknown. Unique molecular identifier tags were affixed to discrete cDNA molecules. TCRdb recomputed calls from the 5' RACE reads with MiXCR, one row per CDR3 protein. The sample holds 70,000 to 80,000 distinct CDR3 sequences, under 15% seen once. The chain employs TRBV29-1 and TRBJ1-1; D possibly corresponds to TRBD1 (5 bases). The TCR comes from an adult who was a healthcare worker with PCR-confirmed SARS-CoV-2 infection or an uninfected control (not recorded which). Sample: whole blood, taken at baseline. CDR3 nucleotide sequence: TGCAGCGTTGTAAACAGGACGACGAACACTGAAGCTTTCTTT. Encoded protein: CSVVNRTTNTEAFF.